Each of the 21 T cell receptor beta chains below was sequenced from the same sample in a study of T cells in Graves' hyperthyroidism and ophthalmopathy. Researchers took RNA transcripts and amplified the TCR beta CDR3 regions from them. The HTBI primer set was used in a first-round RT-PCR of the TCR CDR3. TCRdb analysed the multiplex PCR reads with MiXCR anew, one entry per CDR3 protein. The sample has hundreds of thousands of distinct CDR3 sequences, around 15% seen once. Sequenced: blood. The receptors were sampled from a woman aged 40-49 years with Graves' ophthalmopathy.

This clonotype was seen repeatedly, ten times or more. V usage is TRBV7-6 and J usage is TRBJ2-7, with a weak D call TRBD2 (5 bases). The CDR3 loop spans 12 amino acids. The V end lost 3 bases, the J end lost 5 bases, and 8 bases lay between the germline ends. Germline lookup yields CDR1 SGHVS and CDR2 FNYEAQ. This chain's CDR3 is CASSFVGNEQYF. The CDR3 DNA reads TGTGCCAGCAGCTTCGTCGGGAACGAGCAGTACTTC.

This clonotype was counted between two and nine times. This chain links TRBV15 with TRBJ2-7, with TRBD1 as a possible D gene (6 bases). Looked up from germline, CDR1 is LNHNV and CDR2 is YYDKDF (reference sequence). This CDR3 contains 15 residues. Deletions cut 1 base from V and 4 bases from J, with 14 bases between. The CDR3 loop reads CATSRAQGQGYEQYF. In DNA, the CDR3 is TGTGCCACCAGCAGAGCTCAGGGGCAAGGGTACGAGCAGTACTTC.

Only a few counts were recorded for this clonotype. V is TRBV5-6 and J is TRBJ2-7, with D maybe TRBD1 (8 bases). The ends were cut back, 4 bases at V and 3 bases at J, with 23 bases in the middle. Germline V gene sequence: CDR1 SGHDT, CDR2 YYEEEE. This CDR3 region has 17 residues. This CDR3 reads CASSRLGGRQGNYEQYF. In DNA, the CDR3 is TGTGCCAGCAGCCGATTGGGGGGGAGACAGGGGAACTACGAGCAGTACTTC.

CDR3 sequence reads: CATSERGSHYNEQFF. CDR3 DNA sequence: TGTGCCACCAGTGAACGTGGATCCCACTACAATGAGCAGTTCTTC. The chain carries TRBV24-1 and TRBJ2-1; D not certain. Deletions cut 4 bases from V and 3 bases from J, with 12 bases between. Germline loops: CDR1 KGHDR, CDR2 SFDVKD. CDR3 length: 15 amino acids.

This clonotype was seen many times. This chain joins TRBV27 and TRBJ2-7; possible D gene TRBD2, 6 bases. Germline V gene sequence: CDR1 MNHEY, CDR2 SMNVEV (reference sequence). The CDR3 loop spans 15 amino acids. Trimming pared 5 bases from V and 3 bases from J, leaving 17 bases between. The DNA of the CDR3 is TGTGCCAGCAGTCCTGCGGGAAGGGCTATCTACGAGCAGTACTTC. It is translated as CASSPAGRAIYEQYF.

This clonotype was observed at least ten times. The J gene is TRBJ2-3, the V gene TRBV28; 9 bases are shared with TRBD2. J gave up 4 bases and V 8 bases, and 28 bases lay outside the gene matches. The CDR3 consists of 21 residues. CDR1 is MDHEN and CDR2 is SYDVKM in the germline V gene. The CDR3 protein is CASVIGTIWSGRPQFADTQYF. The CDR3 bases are TGTGCCAGCGTAATTGGGACCATATGGAGCGGGAGGCCCCAATTCGCAGATACGCAGTATTTT.

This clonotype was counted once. The CDR3 nucleotides are TGCGCCAGCAGCCTGGGTGGCAGGCGAACTTACGAGCAGTACTTC. Protein product: CASSLGGRRTYEQYF. The gene calls are TRBV5-1 and TRBJ2-7, with no clear D. The CDR3 extends over 15 amino acids. V was trimmed by 4 bases and J by 4 bases, leaving 18 bases between them. Looked up from germline, CDR1 is SGHRS and CDR2 is YFSETQ.

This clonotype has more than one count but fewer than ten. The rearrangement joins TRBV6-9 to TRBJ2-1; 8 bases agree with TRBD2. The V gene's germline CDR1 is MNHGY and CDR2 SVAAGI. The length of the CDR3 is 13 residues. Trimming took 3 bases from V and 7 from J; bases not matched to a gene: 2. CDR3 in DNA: TGTGCCAGCAGTTACGGGGGGGCAAATGAGCAGTTCTTC. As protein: CASSYGGANEQFF.

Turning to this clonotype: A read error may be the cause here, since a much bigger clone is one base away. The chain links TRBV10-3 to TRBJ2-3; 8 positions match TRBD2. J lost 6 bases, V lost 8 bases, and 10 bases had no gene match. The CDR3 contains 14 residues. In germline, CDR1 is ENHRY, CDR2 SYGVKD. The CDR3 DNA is TGTGCCATCGTCAATGAGCGGGGGACGGATACGCAGTATTTT. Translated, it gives CAIVNERGTDTQYF.

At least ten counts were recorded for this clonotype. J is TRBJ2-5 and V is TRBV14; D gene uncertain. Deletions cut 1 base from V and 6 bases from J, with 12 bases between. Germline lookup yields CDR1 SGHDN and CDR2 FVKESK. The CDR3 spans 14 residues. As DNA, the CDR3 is TGTGCCAGCAGCCAAGGATCCCATGGAAAGACCCAGTACTTC. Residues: CASSQGSHGKTQYF.

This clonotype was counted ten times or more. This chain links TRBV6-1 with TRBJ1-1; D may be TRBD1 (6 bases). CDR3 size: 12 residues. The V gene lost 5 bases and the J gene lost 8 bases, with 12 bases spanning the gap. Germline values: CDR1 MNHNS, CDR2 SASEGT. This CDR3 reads CASSLQGREAFF. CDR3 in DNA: TGTGCCAGCAGTTTACAGGGTAGGGAAGCTTTCTTT.

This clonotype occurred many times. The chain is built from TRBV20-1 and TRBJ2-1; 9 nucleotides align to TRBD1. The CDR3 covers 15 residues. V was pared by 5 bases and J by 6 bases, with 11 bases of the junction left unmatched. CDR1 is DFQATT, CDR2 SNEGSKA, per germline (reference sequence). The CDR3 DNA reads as TGCAGTGCTGTGACTCCGGGACAGGGTGTCAATGAGCAGTTCTTC. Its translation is CSAVTPGQGVNEQFF.

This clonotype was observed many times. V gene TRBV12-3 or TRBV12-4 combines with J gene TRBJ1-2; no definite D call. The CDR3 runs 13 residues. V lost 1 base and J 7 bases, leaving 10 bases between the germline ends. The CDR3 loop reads CASSLVGTTGYTF. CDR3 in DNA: TGTGCCAGCAGTTTAGTAGGTACGACTGGCTACACCTTC.

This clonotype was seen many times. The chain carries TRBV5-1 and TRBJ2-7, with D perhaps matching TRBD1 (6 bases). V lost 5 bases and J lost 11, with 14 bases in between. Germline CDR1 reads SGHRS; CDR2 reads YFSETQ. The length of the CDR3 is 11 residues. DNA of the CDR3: TGCGCCAGCAGAAGGGACACCCGAGAGTACTTC. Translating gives CASRRDTREYF.

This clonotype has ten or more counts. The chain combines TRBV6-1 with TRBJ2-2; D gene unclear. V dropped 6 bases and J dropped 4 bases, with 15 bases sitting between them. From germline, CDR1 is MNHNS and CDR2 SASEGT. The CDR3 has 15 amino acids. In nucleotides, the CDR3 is TGTGCCAGCAGGGTAGTCCCCGAGTTCACCGGGGAGCTGTTTTTT. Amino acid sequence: CASRVVPEFTGELFF.

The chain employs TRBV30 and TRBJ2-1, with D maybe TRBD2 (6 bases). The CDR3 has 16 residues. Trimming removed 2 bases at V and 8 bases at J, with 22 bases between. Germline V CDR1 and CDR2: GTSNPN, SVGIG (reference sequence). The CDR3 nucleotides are TGTGCCTGGAGTCCCCCAGAACACGGGAGACACCATGAGCAGTTCTTC. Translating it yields CAWSPPEHGRHHEQFF.

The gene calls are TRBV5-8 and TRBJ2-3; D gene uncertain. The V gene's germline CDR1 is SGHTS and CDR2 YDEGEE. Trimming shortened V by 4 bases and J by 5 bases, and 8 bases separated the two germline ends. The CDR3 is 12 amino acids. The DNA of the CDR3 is TGTGCCAGCAGCCCGGCACTAGATACGCAGTATTTT. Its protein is CASSPALDTQYF.

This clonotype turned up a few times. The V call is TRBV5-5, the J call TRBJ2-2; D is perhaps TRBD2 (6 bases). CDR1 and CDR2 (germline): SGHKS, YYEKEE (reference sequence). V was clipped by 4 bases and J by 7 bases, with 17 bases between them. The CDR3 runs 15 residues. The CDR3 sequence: CASSRVGAGGGELFF. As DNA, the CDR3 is TGTGCCAGCAGCCGTGTCGGGGCCGGGGGCGGGGAGCTGTTTTTT.

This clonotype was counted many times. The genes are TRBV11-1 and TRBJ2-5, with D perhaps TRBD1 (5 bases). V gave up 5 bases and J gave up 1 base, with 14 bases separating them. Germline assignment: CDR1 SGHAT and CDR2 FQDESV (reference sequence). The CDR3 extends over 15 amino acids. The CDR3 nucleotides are TGTGCCAGCAGCCCAACACAGGACCTCCAAGAGACCCAGTACTTC. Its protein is CASSPTQDLQETQYF.

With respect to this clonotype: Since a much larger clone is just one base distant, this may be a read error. For the CDR3, the DNA is TGTGCCATCCGGACTAGCGGGAGCTACGAGCAGTTCTTC. Translated: CAIRTSGSYEQFF. This chain joins TRBV6-1 and TRBJ2-7; TRBD2 matches at 13 bases. The end of the DNA fits TRBJ2-1 better, so the J call may be wrong. The germline V gene encodes CDR1 MNHNS and CDR2 SASEGT. This CDR3 spans 13 amino acids.

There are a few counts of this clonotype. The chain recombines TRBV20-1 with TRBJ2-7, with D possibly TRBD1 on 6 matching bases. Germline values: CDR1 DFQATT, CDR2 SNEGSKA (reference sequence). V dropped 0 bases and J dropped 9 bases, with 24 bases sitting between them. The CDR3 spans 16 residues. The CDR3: CSARDFGGIRGRGQYF. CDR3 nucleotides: TGCAGTGCTAGAGATTTCGGCGGCATCAGGGGTCGGGGGCAGTACTTC.